Listed here are 17 T cell receptor beta chains from one sample, sequenced in a study of CD8+ T cells in alopecia areata. Extracted RNA was reverse transcribed into cDNA, the sequencing template. The protocol was immunoSEQ multiplex PCR, while the TCRdb copy is restricted to in-frame clones and leaves out a portion. The sample lists about 70,000 clones, approximately 45% occurring once. The material sequenced was CD8+ T cells sorted from blood, taken at week 0. Receptor source: a human donor with alopecia areata.

The gene calls are TRBV20-1 and TRBJ1-5; no clear D gene. Trimming took off 4 bases at V and 11 bases at J, with 12 bases between the two ends. In germline, CDR1 is DFQATT, CDR2 SNEGSKA (reference sequence). The CDR3 runs 11 residues. The CDR3 region has the DNA TGCAGTGCTATTGGGCAGACGTCCCAGCATTTT. It is translated as CSAIGQTSQHF.

The genes are TRBV5-1 and TRBJ2-7; unclear D gene. Trimming took 0 bases from V and 1 from J, leaving 8 bases between them. CDR1 and CDR2 (germline): SGHRS, YFSETQ. The CDR3 extends over 14 amino acids. As DNA, the CDR3 is TGCGCCAGCAGCTTGGACGCCGGGTCCTACGAGCAGTACTTC. Translated: CASSLDAGSYEQYF.

The rearrangement joins TRBV29-1 to TRBJ2-1; tentatively, D is TRBD2 (5 bases). V lost 3 bases and J 7 bases, leaving 19 bases between the germline ends. The V gene's germline CDR1 is SQVTM and CDR2 ANQGSEA. The CDR3 has 15 amino acids. This CDR3 is CSVDNISARPNEQFF. The CDR3 nucleotides read TGCAGCGTTGATAATATTAGCGCAAGACCTAATGAGCAGTTCTTC.

V and J are TRBV11-1 and TRBJ1-1, with D possibly matching TRBD1 (6 bases). The CDR3 length is 13 residues. Germline V CDR1 and CDR2: SGHAT, FQDESV (reference sequence). The V gene lost 5 bases and the J gene lost 11 bases, with 18 bases spanning the gap. In DNA form, the CDR3 reads TGTGCCAGCAGCCACACCCAACAGGGCGATGCTTTCTTT. It codes for CASSHTQQGDAFF.

The chain combines TRBV4-1 with TRBJ1-2, with 8 bases aligning to TRBD1. Germline V gene sequence: CDR1 MGHRA, CDR2 YSYEKL. Trimming removed 1 base from V and 7 bases from J; junction bases left unmatched: 11. The CDR3 length is 16 residues. In DNA, the CDR3 is TGCGCCAGCAGCCAAGCACGAGACAGGGGAAGTGGTGGCTACACCTTC. As protein: CASSQARDRGSGGYTF.

The rearrangement joins TRBV30 to TRBJ2-2, with a weak D call TRBD1 (5 bases). The CDR3 totals 14 residues. V lost 1 base, J lost 3 bases, and 9 bases lay in between. The V gene's germline CDR1 is GTSNPN and CDR2 SVGIG (reference sequence). The CDR3 protein is CAWSADSHTGELFF. The CDR3, as DNA: TGTGCCTGGAGTGCAGACAGCCACACCGGGGAGCTGTTTTTT.

This clone appeared a few times. The chain links TRBV7-9 to TRBJ2-3; no clear D. The CDR3 consists of 14 residues. The germline V gene encodes CDR1 SEHNR and CDR2 FQNEAQ (reference sequence). Trimming shortened V by 0 bases and J by 0 bases, and 4 bases separated the two germline ends. CDR3 region: CASSLAASTDTQYF. The CDR3 DNA follows: TGTGCCAGCAGCTTAGCAGCTAGCACAGATACGCAGTATTTT.

This clone appeared a few times. V and J are TRBV5-6 and TRBJ2-7; D unresolved. CDR1 SGHDT and CDR2 YYEEEE come from the germline V gene. Deletions cut 2 bases from V and 6 bases from J, with 6 bases between. The length of the CDR3 is 11 residues. The CDR3 reads CASSFVGEQYF. The CDR3 DNA reads as TGTGCCAGCAGCTTCGTAGGCGAGCAGTACTTC.

The chain joins TRBV4-1 to TRBJ2-1; weak D call: TRBD2 (6 bases). This CDR3 is built from 13 residues. Germline lookup yields CDR1 MGHRA and CDR2 YSYEKL. V shed 4 bases and J shed 7 bases, with 11 bases lying between them. The DNA for the CDR3 is TGCGCCAGCAGCCTGGGACTTTCGAATGAGCAGTTCTTC. Residues: CASSLGLSNEQFF.

The J gene is TRBJ1-4, the V gene TRBV9; 10 nucleotides line up with TRBD1. The germline gives CDR1 SGDLS, CDR2 YYNGEE. The CDR3 has 15 residues. Trimming took 4 bases from V and 6 from J; bases not matched to a gene: 6. The CDR3 region has the DNA TGTGCCAGCAGCACTCTGACAGGGGGCTATGAAAAACTGTTTTTT. Translating it yields CASSTLTGGYEKLFF.

The chain has TRBV9 and TRBJ2-3, with TRBD1 as a possible D gene (6 bases). Trimming shortened V by 3 bases and J by 2 bases, and 10 bases separated the two germline ends. The CDR3 covers 14 residues. The V gene's germline CDR1 is SGDLS and CDR2 YYNGEE. For the CDR3, the DNA is TGTGCCAGCAGCGCGGGACATATCACAGATACGCAGTATTTT. Residues: CASSAGHITDTQYF.

This chain connects TRBV27 to TRBJ1-2; D is uncertain. Germline V CDR1 and CDR2: MNHEY, SMNVEV (reference sequence). The CDR3 has 16 residues. Trimming removed 6 bases from V and 2 bases from J, with 19 bases in between. DNA for the CDR3: TGTGCCAGCAGCCACCAAGTCTTACCGGGGAACTATGGCTACACCTTC. Translation: CASSHQVLPGNYGYTF.

This clone was recorded once. The rearrangement links TRBV30 to TRBJ2-4; 8 nucleotides agree with TRBD2. The length of the CDR3 is 17 residues. J was trimmed by 5 bases and V by 0 bases; bases with no gene match: 12. In germline, CDR1 is GTSNPN, CDR2 SVGIG (reference sequence). This CDR3 is CAWSVLVSGEEENIQYF. The CDR3 DNA reads as TGTGCCTGGAGTGTACTTGTTAGCGGGGAGGAAGAAAACATTCAGTACTTC. The entire variable domain, with the rest obtained from reference TRBV30 and TRBJ2-4, is as follows: SQTIHQWPATLVQPVGSPLSLECTVEGTSNPNLYWYRQAAGRGLQLLFYSVGIGQISSEVPQNLSASRPQDRQFILSSKKLLLSDSGFYLCAWSVLVSGEEENIQYFGAGTRLSVL.

This clone was seen a handful of times. This rearrangement joins TRBV10-3 to TRBJ2-7, with 7 bases fitting TRBD1. The CDR3 spans 13 residues. V dropped 6 bases and J dropped 2; count of bases not matched to a gene: 4. Germline V gene sequence: CDR1 ENHRY, CDR2 SYGVKD. CDR3 sequence reads: CAIRAGTAYEQYF. The CDR3, as DNA: TGTGCCATCAGGGCTGGGACAGCCTACGAGCAGTACTTC.

Concerning this clone itself: This likely stems from a read error, as it lies one base from a far larger clone. Within the sample, other DNA sequences also encode this same CDR3. The rearrangement uses TRBV7-9 and TRBJ2-7, with 8 bases lining up with TRBD1. V was clipped by 5 bases and J by 5 bases; unmatched bases: 8. The germline gives CDR1 SEHNR, CDR2 FQNEAQ (reference sequence). The CDR3 runs 14 residues. The CDR3 loop is CASSPSQGADEQYF. Written as DNA, the CDR3 is TGTGCCAGCAGCCCTAGTCAGGGGGCCGACGAGCAGTACTTC.

This sequence joins TRBV4-3 and TRBJ1-5; D possibly corresponds to TRBD1 (6 bases). CDR3 length: 15 residues. Trimming removed 0 bases from V and 3 bases from J, with 9 bases in between. Germline assignment: CDR1 LGHNA and CDR2 YSLEER. CDR3 amino acids: CASSQEEGDNQPQHF. CDR3 nucleotide sequence: TGCGCCAGCAGCCAAGAAGAGGGGGACAATCAGCCCCAGCATTTT.

V and J are TRBV27 and TRBJ2-3; possibly TRBD1 for D (6 bases). The CDR3 contains 16 residues. Germline CDR1 is MNHEY and CDR2 is SMNVEV (reference sequence). V was shortened by 3 bases and J by 3 bases, with 16 bases between the two germline ends. CDR3 sequence: CASSFAWQGTTDTQYF. CDR3 coding DNA: TGTGCCAGCAGTTTCGCGTGGCAGGGGACGACAGATACGCAGTATTTT.